This TCR beta chain is drawn from a study of T cell responses to AZD1222 COVID-19 vaccine. Findings and caveats of the study: Donor demographics were predominantly white British with a female majority; clonal diversity may be underestimated. Baseline testing showed seropositivity in only a handful of AZD1222 recipients. Repertoire collection took place solely once the T cell response had peaked. Epitopes outside B.1.351 and B.1.1.7 mutated regions reportedly drew nearly half of spike TCRs.

CDR3 length: 18 amino acids. Germline V gene sequence: CDR1 MDHEN, CDR2 SYDVKM. Trimming removed 3 bases from V and 0 bases from J, with 18 bases in between. With respect to this clone: What it recognizes is unknown.

Repertoires were generated with immunoSEQ multiplex PCR, while TCRdb's copy carries only in-frame clones and drops some. The top ten hold 4% to 4.5% of the sample, which has approximately 110,000 clones, roughly 90% seen once. The TCR originated in an adult in good health. The sequences come from peripheral blood, collected on day 0 of AZD1222 vaccination. This sequence joins TRBV28 and TRBJ2-4, with D unresolved. CDR3 protein: CASSFGEKPTLAKNIQYF. CDR3 bases: TGTGCCAGCAGTTTTGGGGAAAAGCCCACTCTAGCCAAAAACATTCAGTACTTC. The entire variable domain, with the rest obtained from reference TRBV28 and TRBJ2-4, is as follows: DVKVTQSSRYLVKRTGEKVFLECVQDMDHENMFWYRQDPGLGLRLIYFSYDVKMKEKGDIPEGYSVSREKKERFSLILESASTNQTSMYLCASSFGEKPTLAKNIQYFGAGTRLSVL.